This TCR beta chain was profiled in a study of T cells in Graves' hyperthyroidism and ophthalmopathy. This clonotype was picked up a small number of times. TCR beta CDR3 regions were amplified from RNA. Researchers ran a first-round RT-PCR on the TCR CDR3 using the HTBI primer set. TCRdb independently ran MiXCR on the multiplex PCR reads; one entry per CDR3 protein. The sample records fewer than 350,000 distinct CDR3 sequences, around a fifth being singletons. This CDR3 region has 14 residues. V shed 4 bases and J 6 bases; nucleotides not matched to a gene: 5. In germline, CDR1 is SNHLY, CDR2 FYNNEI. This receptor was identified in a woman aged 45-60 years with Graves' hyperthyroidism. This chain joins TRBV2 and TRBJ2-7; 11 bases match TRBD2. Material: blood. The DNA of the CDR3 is TGTGCCAGCAGTGCGATTCTAGCGGGGGGCGAGCAGTACTTC. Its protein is CASSAILAGGEQYF.